The rows below give T cell receptor beta chains drawn from one sample of a study of post-analysis software for immune sequencing data. TCRdb redid the calling of the PCR reads with MiXCR, one entry per CDR3 protein. The sample holds approximately 460,000 distinct CDR3 sequences; around 40% are singletons and the top ten take 12%. The sequenced material came from blood. The receptors come from a girl between 10 and 17 years old with multiple sclerosis. The CDR3 runs from the conserved cysteine through the conserved F or W. D genes are given only for firm matches. Part of the rows lack a size; the others show once, few, many or a class for expanded clones.

D gene | J gene | clone size | V gene | CDR3 DNA | CDR3 protein
- | TRBJ2-6 | - | TRBV6-5 | TGTGCCAGCAGTTACTCGCCAACGGCGGGGGCCAACGTCCTGACTTTC | CASSYSPTAGANVLTF
TRBD1 | TRBJ2-4 | - | TRBV20-1 | TGCAGTGCCTTGGGACAGCGGAAAAACATTCAGTACTTC | CSALGQRKNIQYF
- | TRBJ1-6 | - | TRBV28 | TGTGCCAGCAGTTTGGTTAATGATTCACCCCTCCACTTT | CASSLVNDSPLHF
TRBD2 | TRBJ2-7 | few | TRBV20-1 | TGCAGTGCTAAAGAAGGACTAGCGGGATACTCACCCCGTTTCCACGAGCAGTACTTC | CSAKEGLAGYSPRFHEQYF
- | TRBJ1-2 | few | TRBV6-6 | TGTGCCAGCAGTTACAGAGACGGCTCCGGCTTAAGTTATGGCTACACCTTC | CASSYRDGSGLSYGYTF
- | TRBJ2-7 | - | TRBV2 | TGTGCCAGCAGTGATCGGCTAGCCCTCCTGTACGAGCAGTACTTC | CASSDRLALLYEQYF
- | TRBJ2-5 | few | TRBV20-1 | TGCAGTGCTAGAGGAGGGGACCAGAAAGAGACCCAGTACTTC | CSARGGDQKETQYF
- | TRBJ2-1 | - | TRBV12-3/TRBV12-4 | TGTGCCAGCAATCGGGCGGGACAAGTCTACAATGAGCAGTTCTTC | CASNRAGQVYNEQFF
- | TRBJ2-1 | few | TRBV7-6 | TGTGCCAGCAGCTTATACTCTGGGACCTACAATGAGCAGTTCTTC | CASSLYSGTYNEQFF
- | TRBJ2-5 | many | TRBV29-1 | TGCAGCGTTGACACCCTAAGGGAAGAGACCCAGTACTTC | CSVDTLREETQYF
- | TRBJ1-6 | few | TRBV9 | TGTGCCGGCAGCCTCGGCCTGACCAATTCACCCCTCCACTTT | CAGSLGLTNSPLHF
TRBD1 | TRBJ2-1 | few | TRBV6-5 | TGTGCCAGCAGCCTAAGGCCCGGGACAGGCTACAATGAGCAGTTCTTC | CASSLRPGTGYNEQFF
- | TRBJ2-5 | - | TRBV29-1 | TGCAGCGTGGAACGGGGCCGTCAAGAGACCCAGTACTTC | CSVERGRQETQYF
TRBD2 | TRBJ2-4 | - | TRBV7-8 | TGTGTCAGCAGCACCCCAGTGACAGTAGCGGGGGAGCTGCCGGGGAACATTCAGTGCTTC | CVSSTPVTVAGELPGNIQCF
- | TRBJ2-6 | - | TRBV4-3 | TGCGCCAGCAGCCCGGACGGGTACCCCTCTGGGGCCAACGTCCTGACTTTC | CASSPDGYPSGANVLTF
- | TRBJ1-6 | - | TRBV15 | TGTGCCACCAGCAGAGATCCCCAGCTTAATTCACCCCTCCACTTT | CATSRDPQLNSPLHF
TRBD1 | TRBJ2-7 | few | TRBV4-2 | TGTGCCAGCAGCCAAGATCGTGGGACAGGATACTTGGGGGCTATCGAGCAGTACTTC | CASSQDRGTGYLGAIEQYF
- | TRBJ2-7 | - | TRBV27 | TGTGCCACCCCTACCACCCGGGACAAAGAAGACTACGAGCAGTACTTC | CATPTTRDKEDYEQYF
TRBD2 | TRBJ2-1 | - | TRBV20-1 | TGCAGTGCTAGAGGGACTAGCGGGAGATCGATGCAGTTCTTC | CSARGTSGRSMQFF
- | TRBJ2-6 | few | TRBV29-1 | TGCAGCGTTTGGGGGGAAGGCTCTGGGGCCAACGTCCTGACTTTC | CSVWGEGSGANVLTF
- | TRBJ2-5 | once | TRBV12-3/TRBV12-4 | TGTGCCAGCAGTTTACCCCTTCCGCGAATCCGGAATGAGACCCAGTACTTC | CASSLPLPRIRNETQYF
- | TRBJ1-5 | - | TRBV10-3 | TGCGCCCCCTGGTCAGGGGGCAATCAGCCCCAGCATTTT | CAPWSGGNQPQHF
TRBD1 | TRBJ2-3 | few | TRBV10-3 | TGTGCCATCAAAGGGCTAGGGACAGGGGGCACAGATACGCAGTATTTT | CAIKGLGTGGTDTQYF
TRBD2 | TRBJ2-5 | - | TRBV7-6 | TGTGCCAGCAGCTTACTTGGGGGCGGGAGGGCCGAGGAGACCCAGTACTTC | CASSLLGGGRAEETQYF
TRBD2 | TRBJ2-1 | - | TRBV7-2 | TGTGCCAGCAGCCTCGGACTAGCGGGAGATTGGAGCTCCTACAATGAGCAGTTCTTC | CASSLGLAGDWSSYNEQFF
- | TRBJ1-2 | few | TRBV12-3/TRBV12-4 | TGTGCCAGCAGTTCTGGGGCGGAAGGCTACACCTTC | CASSSGAEGYTF
- | TRBJ2-7 | - | TRBV29-1 | TGCAGCGTTGAGGGGACTTTTGAGCAGTACTTC | CSVEGTFEQYF
- | TRBJ2-2 | few | TRBV5-1 | TGCGCCAGCAGCTCGGAGGGGAACACCGGGGAGCTGTTTTTT | CASSSEGNTGELFF
TRBD1 | TRBJ1-2 | - | TRBV12-3/TRBV12-4 | TGTGCCAGCAGCAACACAGGGGGTGGTGGCTACACCTTC | CASSNTGGGGYTF
TRBD2 | TRBJ2-1 | few | TRBV12-3/TRBV12-4 | TGTGCCAGCAGTTCCCGCGCAGCGGGAGGACACAATGAGCAGTTCTTC | CASSSRAAGGHNEQFF
- | TRBJ2-3 | few | TRBV7-2 | TGTGCCAGCAGCCCCCCTGCCAGCACAGATACGCAGTATTTT | CASSPPASTDTQYF
- | TRBJ1-1 | - | TRBV14 | TGTGCCAGCAGCCAAGGTAGGGGATGGAACACTGAAGCTTTCTTT | CASSQGRGWNTEAFF
- | TRBJ2-1 | few | TRBV20-1 | TGCAGTGCTAGAGATCGGGAGAACAATGAGCAGTTCTTC | CSARDRENNEQFF
- | TRBJ1-1 | - | TRBV7-9 | TGTGCCAGCAGCTTAGGGACAGCGGCTTTCTTT | CASSLGTAAFF
- | TRBJ2-1 | - | TRBV14 | TGTGCCAGCAGCCAAGTTCAGGAACTTTTCCGCAATGAGCAGTTCTTC | CASSQVQELFRNEQFF
- | TRBJ2-7 | - | TRBV10-3 | TGTGCCATCAGTGAAATGGGGGTCGAGCAGTACTTC | CAISEMGVEQYF
- | TRBJ2-7 | few | TRBV9 | TGTGCCAGCAGCGACGGCGCATCCTACGAGCAGTACTTC | CASSDGASYEQYF
TRBD2 | TRBJ2-1 | once | TRBV5-1 | TGCGCCAGCAGCCTAGCGGGAGCCGACTACAATGAGCAGTTCTTC | CASSLAGADYNEQFF
- | TRBJ2-7 | few | TRBV10-3 | TGTGCCATCAGTCCCCGGGACGGCTACTACGAGCAGTACTTC | CAISPRDGYYEQYF
TRBD1 | TRBJ2-1 | few | TRBV5-1 | TGCGCCAGCAACAGGGGGCAGGAGAATGAGCAGTTCTTC | CASNRGQENEQFF